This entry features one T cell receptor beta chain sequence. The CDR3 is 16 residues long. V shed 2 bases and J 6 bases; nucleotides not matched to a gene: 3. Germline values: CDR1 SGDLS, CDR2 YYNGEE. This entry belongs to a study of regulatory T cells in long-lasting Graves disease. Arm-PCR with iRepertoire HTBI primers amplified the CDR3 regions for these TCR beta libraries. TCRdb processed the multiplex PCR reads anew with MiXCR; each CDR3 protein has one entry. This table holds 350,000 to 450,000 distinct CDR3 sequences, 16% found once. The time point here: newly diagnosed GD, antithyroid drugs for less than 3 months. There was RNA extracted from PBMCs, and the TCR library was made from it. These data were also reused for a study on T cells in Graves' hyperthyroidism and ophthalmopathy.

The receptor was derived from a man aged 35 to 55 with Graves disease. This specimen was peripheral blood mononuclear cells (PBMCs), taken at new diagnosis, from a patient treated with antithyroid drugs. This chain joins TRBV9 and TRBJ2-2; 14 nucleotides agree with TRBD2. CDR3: CASSVGLAGVAGELFF. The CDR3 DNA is TGTGCCAGCAGCGTGGGACTAGCGGGGGTTGCCGGGGAGCTGTTTTTT.